This T cell receptor (beta chain) derives from a study of early T cells in non-severe SARS-CoV-2 infection (dated by TCRdb to 2020 to 2023). In the study overall: Because TCR sequencing was done on bulk RNA from unsorted whole blood, the alpha and beta chains could not be paired.

Receptors were amplified or captured by 5' RACE. TCRdb lists the instrument as NextSeq 500. In the TCR library protocol, unique molecular identifiers were attached to individual cDNA molecules to correct for PCR bias and sequencing error. Both TCR alpha and beta chains were sequenced, and tight co-correlation was observed between alpha and beta sequence abundances in each sample. As for how the authors treated the data: Decombinator V4 was used to annotate the V gene, J gene and CDR3 of the TCR sequences. TCRs were defined as expanded if a significant change between any two time points was detected under a Poisson model with p below 0.0001. TCR abundances were normalised to the total number of TCRs sequenced per sample and were expressed as counts per million. TRAV1-2 paired with TRAJ12, TRAJ20 or TRAJ33 defined MAIT TCRs, while TRAV10 paired with TRAJ18 defined iNKT TCRs. VDJdb, accessed 1 November 2021, was searched for CMV, EBV and SARS-CoV-2 annotated TCRs, with TCRs annotated for multiple antigens excluded. TCRdb passed the public sequencing reads through fastp at Q25 and MiXCR, retaining productive beta sequences. Rows matching on CDR3 protein sequence are summarized as one entry with the most common DNA and genes. The authors' filters were not applied to this entry. The sample profile shows 60,000 or so distinct CDR3 sequences; more than 9.5% of them were found once. Together, the top ten hold 10% of the sample.

The research as a whole found: VDJdb matching was skewed toward anti-spike CD8 responses and likely underestimated virus-specific expansions, missing private and CD4 specificities.

Turning to this clonotype: Its cognate antigen has yet to be identified. Nothing much larger sits one base from this clone, and base qualities are not available.

A case-control design nested within a healthcare worker cohort in London, UK, was used, with weekly nasopharyngeal swab PCR tests and blood sampling performed. Healthcare workers were recruited during the week of the UK lockdown, between 23 and 31 March 2020, and followed weekly for up to about 15 weeks. From a lookup of the germline V gene (reference sequence), CDR1 and CDR2 are MNHEY and SMNVEV. Including the terminal cysteine and phenylalanine, the CDR3 comprises 17 residues. Left in the record is the CDR3 DNA by itself, 51 bases read in frame from the first base. V is pruned by 5 bases and J by 3 bases, leaving 10 bases of the junction without a gene match.

The specimen sequenced was whole blood. The sequence was obtained from an adult who was a healthcare worker with PCR-confirmed SARS-CoV-2 infection or an uninfected control (not recorded which). The sequence is built from TRBV27 and TRBJ2-2; TRBD1 matches 9 bases in the middle. DNA sequence: TGTGCCAGCAGTGAGCCGGGGGACAGGGCCGACACCGGGGAGCTGTTTTTT. Translated, this is CASSEPGDRADTGELFF.